This T cell receptor beta chain originates from a study of radiation and T cells in renal cell carcinoma. This clone was detected only once. Antigen specificity is unknown. Profiling relied on immunoSEQ multiplex PCR, and the TCRdb table lists in-frame clones only, not all of them. The table shows 140,000 to 150,000 clones, with 88% occurring only once. The sample's time point: baseline pretreatment blood. Treatment denoted: 15 Gy SBRT to primary tumor, nephrectomy 4 weeks later. Clear cell pathology was present in this patient's renal cell carcinoma. Overall study results and limits: No pretreatment tumor biopsies were available for baseline clonotypes. In blood, top tumor clones expanded by 2 weeks, shrinking by 4.

The TCR comes from a woman in her 70s with renal cell carcinoma. The sample consisted of blood, taken from a patient whose treatment included radiotherapy and nephrectomy.

The CDR3 region is CASSQGGAEAFF. The CDR3 bases are TGCGCCAGCAGCCAGGGGGGGGCTGAAGCTTTCTTT. The chain has TRBV4-1 and TRBJ1-1, with D possibly being TRBD1 (5 bases). Between the trimmed V and J ends, which lost 3 bases and 6 bases, there was a span of 8 bases. The CDR3 has 12 residues. CDR1 and CDR2 from the germline V gene are MGHRA and YSYEKL.